A selection of T cell receptor beta chains follows, all from one sample in a study of monozygotic twins with inflammatory bowel disease. For each CDR3 protein, TCRdb gives one entry from its re-call of the 5' RACE reads, without DNA. In all, the sample yields roughly 100,000 distinct CDR3 sequences. The source material was blood. Source of these receptors: a human donor with ulcerative colitis or Crohn's disease, or a healthy co-twin of an affected twin (not recorded which). CDR3s include the opening cysteine and the closing phenylalanine or tryptophan.

V	J	CDR3
TRBV5-1	TRBJ2-1	CASSQRLAGRTNEQFF
TRBV21-1	TRBJ2-2	CASSKGYRNTGELFF
TRBV11-2	TRBJ1-2	CASRGSINYGYTF
TRBV20-1	TRBJ2-3	CSVQLRRRSTDTQYF
TRBV5-1	TRBJ2-5	CASSKDRGVTQYF
TRBV12-3/TRBV12-4	TRBJ1-4	CASSFREPKLFF
TRBV28	TRBJ2-1	CASKSGVEQFF
TRBV7-2	TRBJ2-5	CASSLALRPETQYF
TRBV7-2	TRBJ2-7	CASSKKTGGPSSYEQYF
TRBV15	TRBJ2-3	CATSNRVSDYTDTQYF
TRBV5-1	TRBJ1-4	CASKADTTNEKLFF
TRBV23-1	TRBJ1-5	CASSRQGVGLCQPQHF
TRBV24-1	TRBJ2-1	CATSENDRVGNEQFF
TRBV14	TRBJ2-7	CASSQQGLNPDF
TRBV12-3/TRBV12-4	TRBJ1-4	CASSQGTARSF
TRBV6-1	TRBJ2-1	CASSAGQGYEQFF
TRBV6-2/TRBV6-3	TRBJ1-5	CASSWSSGGGQPQHF
TRBV20-1	TRBJ2-3	CSARYSGAGTDTQYF
TRBV12-3/TRBV12-4	TRBJ2-1	CASRSGGVSSYNEQFF
TRBV7-9	TRBJ1-4	CASSHGNARDNEKLFF
TRBV12-3/TRBV12-4	TRBJ1-3	CASRTRASGPNTIYF
TRBV7-9	TRBJ2-4	CASSLSGGLAKNIQYF
TRBV6-2/TRBV6-3	TRBJ1-5	CASSYSAGSNQPQHF
TRBV20-1	TRBJ2-7	CSAKLGRNEQYF
TRBV5-1	TRBJ2-7	CASSFGDTPYEQYF
TRBV28	TRBJ1-5	CASSFLGSNQPQHF
TRBV27	TRBJ2-3	CASSLLAFSTDTQYF
TRBV28	TRBJ2-7	CASSFFAPGQGGSDEQYF
TRBV20-1	TRBJ1-1	CSAGRQGGTEAFF
TRBV10-3	TRBJ2-5	CAISPDRVDETQYF
TRBV5-1	TRBJ2-3	CASSAGGPTDTQYF
TRBV28	TRBJ2-3	CASSSPLFGADTQYF
TRBV30	TRBJ1-5	CAWSSTSSNQPQHF
TRBV9	TRBJ1-1	CASSASGTRGAEAFF
TRBV5-5	TRBJ1-1	CASSLRTGQNTEAFF
TRBV5-4	TRBJ1-6	CASSSYRDSRSPLHF
TRBV5-1	TRBJ2-2	CASSLPSVNANTGELFF
TRBV20-1	TRBJ1-3	CSAIVSGNTIYF
TRBV5-1	TRBJ2-5	CASSSLTTSPSGPRTQYF
TRBV18	TRBJ2-5	CASSPGVGETQYF
TRBV19	TRBJ1-2	CASSIVPGMTHGYTF
TRBV28	TRBJ2-7	CASSSPRGRILYEQYF
TRBV29-1	TRBJ2-3	CSGRQGSTDTQYF
TRBV18	TRBJ2-5	CASTRVSGNQETQYF
TRBV2	TRBJ1-5	CASSGPGTGVYQPQHF
TRBV4-3	TRBJ1-5	CASSQGLNQPQHF
TRBV4-1	TRBJ2-3	CASSQTLAGGSTDTQYF
TRBV29-1	TRBJ2-3	CSVGGLGTGADTQYF
TRBV5-1	TRBJ2-1	CASSVINQAPYNEQFF
TRBV3-1	TRBJ1-3	CASSPHFDCSSGNTIYF
TRBV29-1	TRBJ2-3	CSVDLGQAYDTQYF
TRBV7-9	TRBJ2-2	CASTNWIGVTGELFF
TRBV7-2	TRBJ2-7	CASSLTSGGMREQYF
TRBV20-1	TRBJ1-6	CSASRGDSPLHF
TRBV19	TRBJ2-1	CAGRLPGQGLNEQFF